This T cell receptor (beta chain) was obtained from a study of cytomegalovirus exposure and HLA in healthy donors. As for this clone: Its target is unknown.

Germline loops: CDR1 SNHLY, CDR2 FYNNEI. Trimming stripped 5 bases from V and 0 bases from J, with 9 bases between. The CDR3 has 14 amino acids. Whole-study results and caveats: Reports showed the classifier diagnosing cytomegalovirus status with high specificity and sensitivity. Cytomegalovirus-associated status was assigned to 150 or so TCR beta chains.

Data came from immunoSEQ multiplex PCR; TCRdb stores just in-frame clones and leaves some out. The repertoire consists of 260,000 or so clones, with approximately 90% occurring once and the leading ten covering 2.6%. This clonotype was sampled from a man younger than 35 in good health and CMV-seronegative. The specimen sequenced was PBMCs. The gene calls are TRBV2 and TRBJ2-3, with TRBD1 as a possible D gene (5 bases). CDR3 in amino acids: CASSRQGSTDTQYF. The CDR3 DNA follows: TGTGCCAGCAGTCGCCAGGGTAGCACAGATACGCAGTATTTT.